Given below is one T cell receptor beta chain in context. Its antigen is as yet unknown. Sorting that relied on CD45RO/CCR7/CD25/CD127/CD95/CD27 yielded CD4+ naive, central memory, regulatory and stem cell-like memory cells. This sample was taken from a study of beta chain features in type 1 diabetes. Study summary: Across all samples, over 85 million sorted cells were examined.

The study's findings and limits: When Type 1 diabetes patients were examined, their TCRB CDR3s proved moderately but significantly shorter in all four CD4+ subsets.

Investigators reverse transcribed all isolated RNA, so they sequenced expressed TCRB transcripts. The average output of naive, central memory and regulatory T cell samples was about 3.3 million reads. The data were produced by immunoSEQ multiplex PCR, yet TCRdb's version contains in-frame clones alone and is incomplete. The table lists about 620,000 clones, about a sixth of them singletons. Trimming pared 5 bases from V and 3 bases from J, leaving 23 bases between. Germline V lookup: CDR1 SGHTA, CDR2 FQGNSA. The CDR3 runs to 17 residues. The chain joins TRBV7-2 to TRBJ2-7, with D possibly matching TRBD2 (6 bases). Specimen: naive CD4+ T cells from blood. The sequence was collected from a man aged 18 to 29 in good health. CDR3 coding DNA: TGTGCCAGCAGCCCACTTGGAGGGTTCTGGAACGGCTACGAGCAGTACTTC. Encoded protein: CASSPLGGFWNGYEQYF. Variable domain in full (rest from reference TRBV7-2 and TRBJ2-7): GAGVSQSPSNKVTEKGKDVELRCDPISGHTALYWYRQSLGQGLEFLIYFQGNSAPDKSGLPSDRFSAERTGGSVSTLTIQRTQQEDSAVYLCASSPLGGFWNGYEQYFGPGTRLTVT.